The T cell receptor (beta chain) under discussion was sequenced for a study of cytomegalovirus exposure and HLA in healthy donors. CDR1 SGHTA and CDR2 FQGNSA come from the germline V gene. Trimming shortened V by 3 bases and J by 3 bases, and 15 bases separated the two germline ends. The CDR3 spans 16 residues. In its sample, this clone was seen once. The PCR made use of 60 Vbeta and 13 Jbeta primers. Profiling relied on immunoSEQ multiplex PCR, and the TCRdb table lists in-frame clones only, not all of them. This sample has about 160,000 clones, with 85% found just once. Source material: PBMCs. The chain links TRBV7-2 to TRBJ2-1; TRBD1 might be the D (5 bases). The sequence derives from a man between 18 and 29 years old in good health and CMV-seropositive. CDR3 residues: CASSFSAGFLYNEQFF. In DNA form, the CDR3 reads TGTGCCAGCAGCTTTAGTGCAGGGTTTCTCTACAATGAGCAGTTCTTC.